The clone carrying this T cell receptor beta chain was observed a handful of times. As yet, its antigen is unknown. This sequence may be a read error, since a much larger clone differs from it by one base. These data are taken from a study of tumor-infiltrating lymphocytes in primary liver carcinoma. The V gene's germline CDR1 is MDHEN and CDR2 SYDVKM. The CDR3 extends over 16 amino acids. Findings and limits, study-wide: In tumor-adjacent and tumor-blood pairs, overlap was lower than in tumor region pairs. Appearing in all five tumor regions was true of only about 7-24% of top clones.

TCR beta cDNA was prepared out of about 510 ng total RNA by means of a constant-region primer. Generation of the TCR beta libraries relied on three nested multiplex PCR rounds using slightly modified ARM-PCR. Primers for the first two PCR rounds were TRBV1-TRBV30 forward primers and a C-beta reverse primer (about 11 cycles per round). From the multiplex PCR reads, TCRdb called clonotypes with MiXCR, one entry per CDR3 protein. The sample holds 150,000 to 200,000 distinct CDR3 sequences, 85% seen once. Bulk tissue was left unsorted, and RNA and DNA were co-extracted from 20-30 mg of it. The sequence derives from a man aged 35-49 years with primary liver carcinoma and hepatitis B virus infection. The chain recombines TRBV28 with TRBJ2-5; 7 bases fit TRBD1. Material for sequencing was tumor tissue from primary liver carcinoma. The CDR3 bases are TGTACCAGCAGTTTATTCTACCGACAGGGCCAAGAGACCCAGTACTTC. It specifies CTSSLFYRQGQETQYF.